The clone carrying this T cell receptor (beta chain) was found a few times. The CDR3 is 15 residues long. CDR1 is SGHTA, CDR2 FQGNSA, per germline. The V gene end was trimmed by 5 bases and the J gene end by 4 bases; junction bases not matched to a gene: 9. These data are taken from a study of control samples from healthy donors and cancer patients. TCRdb's copy holds only in-frame clones and misses some; the assay was immunoSEQ multiplex PCR. The sample holds 120,000 or so clones, roughly 90% seen once. Specimen: blood. The J gene is TRBJ2-7, the V gene TRBV7-2; 9 positions agree with TRBD1. The sequence derives from a man aged 18-30 years in good health. The CDR3 DNA is TGTGCCAGCAGCCCGGGGGGACAGGGCTTTTACGAGCAGTACTTC. It specifies CASSPGGQGFYEQYF.